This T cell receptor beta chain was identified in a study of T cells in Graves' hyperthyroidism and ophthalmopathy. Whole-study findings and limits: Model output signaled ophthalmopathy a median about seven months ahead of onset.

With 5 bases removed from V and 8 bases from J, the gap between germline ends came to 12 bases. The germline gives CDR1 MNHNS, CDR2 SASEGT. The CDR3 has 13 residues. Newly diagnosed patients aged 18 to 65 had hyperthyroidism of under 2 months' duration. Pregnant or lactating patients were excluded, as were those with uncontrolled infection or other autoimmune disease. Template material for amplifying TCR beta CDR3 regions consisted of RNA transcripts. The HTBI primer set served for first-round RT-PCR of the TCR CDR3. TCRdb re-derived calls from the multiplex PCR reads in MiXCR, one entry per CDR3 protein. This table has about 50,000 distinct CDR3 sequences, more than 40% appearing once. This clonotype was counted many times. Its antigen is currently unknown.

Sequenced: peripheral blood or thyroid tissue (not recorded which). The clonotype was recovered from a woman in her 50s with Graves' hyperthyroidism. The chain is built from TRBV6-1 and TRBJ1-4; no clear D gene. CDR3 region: CASSRQRAEKLFF. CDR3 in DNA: TGTGCCAGCAGTCGGCAGAGGGCCGAAAAACTGTTTTTT.